These T cell receptor beta chains were read from a single sample in a study of blood T cell repertoires in COVID-19. Clones were read by immunoSEQ multiplex PCR, and TCRdb kept only the in-frame ones, dropping some. The sample holds about 270,000 clones, around 90% seen once. The sample consisted of PBMCs or T cells enriched from blood (not recorded which). These receptors were taken from a woman aged 45-65 years who had recovered from COVID-19. Each CDR3 is given with its conserved first and last residue. The order of the fields is D gene, V gene, clone size, J gene, CDR3 protein, CDR3 DNA. The D gene is left open where the match is weak. Clone sizes are given selectively: once, few, many, or a class where the clone is expanded.

>TRBD2|TRBV5-8|-|TRBJ2-1
CASSSTLWREGLDEQFF
TGTGCCAGCAGCTCAACCTTATGGCGGGAGGGCCTCGATGAGCAGTTCTTC
>-|TRBV20-1|few|TRBJ1-2
CSASVSSYGYTF
TGCAGTGCTAGTGTCAGTTCCTATGGCTACACCTTC
>TRBD1|TRBV7-2|-|TRBJ1-2
CASSLLGPGQAGGYTF
TGTGCCAGCAGCTTATTAGGACCGGGACAGGCGGGTGGCTACACCTTC
>TRBD2|TRBV5-5|-|TRBJ2-1
CASSPRTSGRNYNEQFF
TGTGCCAGCAGCCCTCGGACTAGCGGGAGGAATTACAATGAGCAGTTCTTC
>TRBD2|TRBV9|-|TRBJ2-5
CASSETSGRQETQYF
TGTGCCAGCAGCGAAACTAGCGGGAGGCAAGAGACCCAGTACTTC
>TRBD1|TRBV9|-|TRBJ2-6
CASSETRQGASGANVLTF
TGTGCCAGCAGCGAGACAAGACAGGGGGCCTCTGGGGCCAACGTCCTGACTTTC
>TRBD1|TRBV5-4|-|TRBJ1-4
CASSFGQVNEKLFF
TGTGCCAGCAGCTTTGGACAGGTTAATGAAAAACTGTTTTTT
>TRBD1|TRBV18|-|TRBJ1-5
CASSPTGTEISPQHF
TGTGCCAGCTCACCAACCGGGACAGAAATCAGCCCCCAGCATTTT
>TRBD1|TRBV13|-|TRBJ1-1
CASSNRDREMNTEAFF
TGTGCCAGCAGCAACCGGGACAGGGAGATGAACACTGAAGCTTTCTTT
>-|TRBV21-1|once|TRBJ2-2
CASSAPPREQGYTGELFF
TGTGCCAGCAGCGCCCCTCCCCGGGAGCAAGGATACACCGGGGAGCTGTTTTTT
>-|TRBV4-3|-|TRBJ1-1
CASSQDAVAAAEAFF
TGCGCCAGCAGCCAAGATGCAGTGGCGGCGGCTGAAGCTTTCTTT
>-|TRBV27|-|TRBJ1-2
CASSRNQYYGYTF
TGTGCCAGCAGCCGTAACCAGTACTATGGCTACACCTTC
>-|TRBV5-1|-|TRBJ2-7
CASSFEQNYHEQYF
TGCGCCAGCAGCTTTGAGCAGAACTACCACGAGCAGTACTTC
>-|TRBV18|-|TRBJ2-5
CASSPNRVEETQYF
TGTGCCAGCTCACCAAATCGGGTGGAAGAGACCCAGTACTTC
>TRBD1|TRBV9|-|TRBJ1-3
CASSVGGTDSAGNTIYF
TGTGCCAGCAGCGTAGGAGGGACAGACAGTGCGGGAAACACCATATATTTT
>-|TRBV30|-|TRBJ2-4
CAWSFILAKNIQYF
TGTGCCTGGAGTTTTATACTAGCCAAAAACATTCAGTACTTC
>TRBD1|TRBV30|-|TRBJ1-5
CAWSADRENVGQPQHF
TGTGCCTGGTCAGCAGACAGGGAAAATGTTGGTCAGCCCCAGCATTTT
>-|TRBV10-3|-|TRBJ1-4
CAISVDNRDFPNEKLFF
TGTGCCATCAGCGTAGACAACCGGGACTTCCCTAATGAAAAACTGTTTTTT
>-|TRBV5-4|-|TRBJ1-5
CASSRWRQPQHF
TGTGCCAGCAGCAGGTGGAGACAGCCCCAGCATTTT
>-|TRBV30|-|TRBJ2-1
CAWSVSGVEQFF
TGTGCCTGGAGTGTCTCAGGCGTTGAGCAGTTCTTC
>TRBD1|TRBV7-2|-|TRBJ1-2
CASSLGQYNYGYTF
TGTGCCAGCAGCTTGGGACAGTACAACTATGGCTACACCTTC
>TRBD1|TRBV5-1|-|TRBJ2-1
CASSTADRNYNEQFF
TGCGCCAGCAGCACAGCGGACAGGAACTACAATGAGCAGTTCTTC
>-|TRBV7-3|-|TRBJ2-3
CASSLSAGVGTDTQYF
TGTGCCAGCAGCTTATCCGCAGGGGTGGGAACAGATACGCAGTATTTT
>-|TRBV25-1|-|TRBJ1-5
CASSEYIREYQPQHF
TGTGCCAGCAGTGAATATATTAGAGAATATCAGCCCCAGCATTTT
>-|TRBV30|-|TRBJ1-4
CAWSGQKTNEKLFF
TGTGCCTGGAGTGGACAGAAAACTAATGAAAAACTGTTTTTT
>TRBD2|TRBV5-5|-|TRBJ2-3
CASSNPGLAGGPSDTQYF
TGTGCCAGCAGCAATCCGGGACTAGCGGGAGGGCCCTCAGATACGCAGTATTTT
>-|TRBV7-2|-|TRBJ2-1
CASSPDRSHEQFF
TGTGCCAGCAGCCCTGACAGGTCCCATGAGCAGTTCTTC
>TRBD1|TRBV24-1|once|TRBJ2-2
CATGQGGDTGELFF
TGTGCCACCGGACAGGGCGGGGACACCGGGGAGCTGTTTTTT
>TRBD1|TRBV19|few|TRBJ1-5
CASGRGLGNQPQHF
TGTGCCAGCGGGAGGGGGCTTGGCAATCAGCCCCAGCATTTT
>TRBD2|TRBV28|-|TRBJ2-3
CASSLGTSGTDTQYF
TGTGCCAGCAGTTTAGGGACTAGCGGCACAGATACGCAGTATTTT
>-|TRBV5-1|-|TRBJ1-1
CASSLGQTYTEAFF
TGCGCCAGCAGCTTGGGACAGACCTACACTGAAGCTTTCTTT
>TRBD2|TRBV28|-|TRBJ2-1
CASSPGAGGSSYNEQFF
TGTGCCAGCAGTCCAGGAGCGGGAGGGAGCTCCTACAATGAGCAGTTCTTC